This is a list of T cell receptor beta chains from one sample in a study of blood T cell repertoires in COVID-19. TCRdb's copy holds only in-frame clones and misses some; the assay was immunoSEQ multiplex PCR. The sample has 60,000 to 75,000 clones, roughly 89% seen once. The sequenced material came from peripheral blood. Every receptor here comes from a man aged 25-45 years with acute or convalescent COVID-19. Each CDR3 is given with its conserved first and last residue. A D gene is named only where the DNA matches it firmly. The size of a clone is reported for some rows only, either as once, few or many, or as a class for expanded clones.

.,TRBV6-5,TRBJ1-3,.,CASSSLRVSGNTIYF,TGTGCCAGCAGCTCCCTGAGGGTCTCTGGAAACACCATATATTTT
.,TRBV2,TRBJ1-2,.,CASSVSASGDYGYTF,TGTGCCAGCAGTGTGTCAGCATCCGGGGACTATGGCTACACCTTC
.,TRBV2,TRBJ2-5,.,CASSRISVSQETQYF,TGTGCCAGCAGTAGGATTAGCGTGTCCCAAGAGACCCAGTACTTC
.,TRBV19,TRBJ2-5,.,CASSPSLALRQETQYF,TGTGCCAGTAGCCCCTCGTTAGCTTTGAGACAAGAGACCCAGTACTTC
TRBD1,TRBV18,TRBJ1-1,.,CASSPTQQTGGTEAFF,TGTGCCAGCTCACCAACACAACAGACAGGGGGGACTGAAGCTTTCTTT
TRBD2,TRBV2,TRBJ2-3,few,CASSGTSESTDTQYF,TGTGCCAGCAGTGGGACTAGCGAAAGCACAGATACGCAGTATTTT
TRBD1,TRBV4-3,TRBJ1-4,.,CASSQDWLTGAFPTNEKLFF,TGCGCCAGCAGCCAAGACTGGTTGACAGGGGCTTTTCCAACTAATGAAAAACTGTTTTTT
TRBD1,TRBV24-1,TRBJ2-5,.,CATSVTGTGGMETQYF,TGTGCCACCAGTGTAACCGGGACAGGGGGTATGGAGACCCAGTACTTC
.,TRBV9,TRBJ1-3,.,CASSRTQGGPGNTIYF,TGTGCCAGCAGCCGTACCCAGGGAGGCCCTGGAAACACCATATATTTT
.,TRBV20-1,TRBJ2-7,.,CSSQDYAEQYF,TGCAGCTCTCAGGACTACGCCGAGCAGTACTTC
.,TRBV6-5,TRBJ2-2,.,CASRKTFANTGELFF,TGTGCCAGCAGAAAGACATTCGCGAACACCGGGGAGCTGTTTTTT
.,TRBV24-1,TRBJ1-5,.,CATSDKGPNQPQHF,TGTGCCACCAGTGACAAGGGGCCTAATCAGCCCCAGCATTTT
TRBD1,TRBV5-1,TRBJ1-2,.,CASSLEGGGDYGYTF,TGCGCCAGCAGCTTGGAAGGGGGCGGTGACTATGGCTACACCTTC
.,TRBV5-4,TRBJ1-2,.,CASSLSLGALVGYTF,TGTGCCAGCAGCTTGAGTTTGGGGGCTTTGGTTGGCTACACCTTC
.,TRBV6-4,TRBJ1-5,.,CASSGSGQKNQPQHF,TGTGCCAGCAGTGGATCCGGACAGAAGAATCAGCCCCAGCATTTT
.,TRBV2,TRBJ1-2,.,CASRGRNYGYTF,TGTGCCAGCAGGGGGAGGAACTATGGCTACACCTTC
TRBD1,TRBV27,TRBJ1-6,.,CASSIQGKGNSPLHF,TGTGCCAGCAGTATACAGGGGAAGGGTAATTCACCCCTCCACTTT
.,TRBV27,TRBJ1-4,once,CASSSRQGFNEKLFF,TGTGCCAGCAGTTCTCGACAAGGCTTTAATGAAAAACTGTTTTTT
TRBD2,TRBV5-6,TRBJ2-7,.,CASSLVAGGSGEQYF,TGTGCCAGCAGCTTAGTAGCGGGAGGGAGCGGCGAGCAGTACTTC
.,TRBV27,TRBJ2-5,.,CASSSNSGQLQETQYF,TGTGCCAGCAGTTCCAACTCGGGACAACTCCAAGAGACCCAGTACTTC
TRBD1,TRBV5-1,TRBJ1-6,.,CASSPRTGGEFSSPLHF,TGCGCCAGCAGCCCAAGGACAGGGGGCGAGTTCAGTTCACCCCTCCACTTT
.,TRBV10-1,TRBJ1-4,few,CASSRDRGEKLFF,TGCGCCAGCAGTCGAGACCGAGGAGAAAAACTGTTTTTT
.,TRBV6-5,TRBJ1-6,.,CASRAGFYNSPLHF,TGTGCCAGCAGAGCAGGGTTCTATAATTCACCCCTCCACTTT
.,TRBV11-2,TRBJ2-2,.,CASSSSGLPSTGELFF,TGTGCCAGCAGCTCCTCGGGACTCCCTTCAACCGGGGAGCTGTTTTTT
.,TRBV14,TRBJ2-3,.,CASSLNQADTQYF,TGTGCCAGCAGCCTGAATCAGGCAGATACGCAGTATTTT
.,TRBV7-2,TRBJ2-7,.,CASSFRGPSYEQYF,TGTGCCAGCAGCTTCAGGGGACCAAGCTACGAGCAGTACTTC